The present entry profiles one T cell receptor beta chain with its context. The donors, healthy adults who were HIV-negative, had experienced no recent acute infections or vaccinations. This sample is part of a study of shared clonotypes between healthy human individuals. Study at large: Donors, aged 18 to 49, were a couple of women and a few men.

Replicate PCRs from sorted subsets contained roughly 200 ng DNA, which is 29,000 or so T cell genomes. The assay was immunoSEQ multiplex PCR, and TCRdb's table has in-frame clones only and misses some. This sample yields hundreds of thousands of clones, of which approximately 75% are seen a single time; approximately 2% belongs to the top ten. The V gene lost 2 bases and the J gene lost 1 base, with 6 bases spanning the gap. CDR1 is MNHEY and CDR2 is SMNVEV in the germline V gene (reference sequence). The CDR3 covers 14 residues. The specimen sequenced was memory CD4+ T cells sorted from blood. Subset here: CD45RA-negative fraction. The origin of this receptor is a woman in her twenties or thirties in good health. This chain connects TRBV27 to TRBJ2-4; tentatively, D is TRBD2 (5 bases). CDR3 residues: CASSLGGAKNIQYF. Here the CDR3 DNA reads TGTGCCAGCAGTTTAGGCGGGGCCAAAAACATTCAGTACTTC.